This TCR beta chain was sequenced in a study of metastatic and nonmetastatic thyroid tumors. The overall study: A comparison of repertoires was made across blood and tumor or nodule tissue from malignant and benign thyroid patients. Study-wide results and caveats: It was reported that TCR beta diversity was significantly higher in malignant thyroid tumors than benign nodules, in blood and tumor.

Every patient underwent thyroid surgery untreated. V was shortened by 5 bases and J by 0 bases, with 10 bases between the two germline ends. Germline CDR1 reads GTSNPN; CDR2 reads SVGIG (reference sequence). This CDR3 contains 13 residues. A word on this clone: Antigen specificity is unknown.

TCRdb redid the clone calls on the PCR reads using MiXCR. The sample comprises 25,000 to 35,000 clones, 10% to 14% of which are singletons, and about 16% rests with the top ten. V and J are TRBV30 and TRBJ1-1, with a possible D match to TRBD1 (6 bases). Sequencing used blood. The origin of this receptor is a female donor with papillary thyroid cancer or a benign thyroid nodule (not recorded which). Some clones in this sample may be carry-over from other donors' samples. CDR3 sequence (DNA): TGTGCCTGGTCGGGACACATGAACACTGAAGCTTTCTTT. Its translation: CAWSGHMNTEAFF.